The present T cell receptor (beta chain) was sequenced within a study of blood T cell repertoires in COVID-19. Study as a whole: Italy, Spain and the United States were the sources of the convalescent and acute COVID-19 samples. In each case, the material was cDNA or gDNA derived from T cells, B-cell-depleted T cells, or PBMCs.

Methods used by the authors: Estimated nucleated cell counts came from reference gene primer amplification. Method: immunoSEQ multiplex PCR; TCRdb's copy keeps in-frame clones and lacks some. The V and J calls and clone size were taken over from that table, and D and trimming were inferred from the DNA. The table lists about 62,000 clones, roughly 89% of them singletons. The trim removed 3 bases at V and 7 bases at J, leaving 6 bases unmatched. The CDR3 spans 14 residues. Germline values: CDR1 SGHAT, CDR2 FQNNGV. Source material: peripheral blood. This receptor was obtained from a human donor in a cohort sampled during active COVID-19. V usage is TRBV11-2 and J usage is TRBJ1-5, with 7 bases matching TRBD1. CDR3 sequence reads: CASSLRQGGQPQHF. The CDR3, as DNA: TGTGCCAGCAGCTTGCGACAGGGCGGCCAGCCCCAGCATTTT.